This record looks at one TCR beta chain sequence and its context. The data are from a study of shared clonotypes between healthy human individuals. The CDR3 length is 10 residues. Germline V lookup: CDR1 GTSNPN, CDR2 SVGIG (reference sequence). Trimming removed 7 bases at V and 8 bases at J, with 11 bases between. CD4+ cell separation produced CD45RA+ naive and CD45RA-negative memory subsets. The data were produced by immunoSEQ multiplex PCR, yet TCRdb's version contains in-frame clones alone and is incomplete. Among about 1.4 million clones listed, roughly 96% were seen once. Source material: naive CD4+ T cells sorted from blood. The subset was: CD45RA+ positively selected. The chain recombines TRBV30 with TRBJ1-1; D unresolved. The TCR originated in a man between 25 and 39 years old in good health. The chain's CDR3 is CAFLRVEAFF. The CDR3 DNA reads as TGTGCCTTTCTACGAGTCGAAGCTTTCTTT.